The rows below give T cell receptor beta chains drawn from one sample of a study of cytomegalovirus exposure and HLA in healthy donors. Here immunoSEQ multiplex PCR was the method, and the copy in TCRdb shows in-frame clones only, minus some. The table shows around 220,000 clones, with more than 60% occurring only once. The sequencing sample was made of PBMCs. The receptors were gathered from a man aged 35 to 55 in good health and CMV-seronegative. Each CDR3 is given with its conserved first and last residue. The D gene is left open where the match is weak. Clone size is not always given. Where it is, it says once, few, many or a class for expanded clones.

d_gene	abundance	v_gene	j_gene	CDR3nt	CDR3aa
.	.	TRBV4-3	TRBJ1-5	TGCGCCAGCAGCCACTCCTACCAGGGGTCAGTTCAGCCCCAGCATTTT	CASSHSYQGSVQPQHF
.	.	TRBV6-1	TRBJ2-7	TGTGCCAGCAGTAAGACACAGGGCGCCGGCTACGAGCAGTACTTC	CASSKTQGAGYEQYF
TRBD1	.	TRBV13	TRBJ2-7	TGTGCCAGCAGCTTAACCCCACAGGGGGCTAGGGAGCAGTACTTC	CASSLTPQGAREQYF
.	.	TRBV25-1	TRBJ2-5	TGTGCCAGCAGTGCCCACCTATACCAAGAGACCCAGTACTTC	CASSAHLYQETQYF
.	few	TRBV4-2	TRBJ1-1	TGTGCCAGCAGCCAAGAATCAGGGGCTGACACTGAAGCTTTCTTT	CASSQESGADTEAFF
TRBD1	.	TRBV6-6	TRBJ2-3	TGTGCCACCACCAGGGGGAGAAGCACAGATACGCAGTATTTT	CATTRGRSTDTQYF
.	few	TRBV27	TRBJ2-1	TGTGCCAGCAGTCGAACGGGGTCCCTGCAGTTCTTC	CASSRTGSLQFF
.	.	TRBV10-3	TRBJ2-7	TGTGCCATCAGTGACGGGTCTGGTATCACCTACGAGCAGTACTTC	CAISDGSGITYEQYF
.	.	TRBV7-9	TRBJ2-7	TGTGCCAGCAGCTTATCACGGGGGGCGCACGAGCAGTACTTC	CASSLSRGAHEQYF
.	.	TRBV5-3	TRBJ2-4	TGTGCCATGTCCCAGTCAAACATTCAGTACTTC	CAMSQSNIQYF
TRBD1	.	TRBV10-3	TRBJ1-3	TGTGCCATCAGTGACCCAAGACAGGGAACTTACTCCGGAAACACCATATATTTT	CAISDPRQGTYSGNTIYF
.	.	TRBV6-1	TRBJ1-3	TGTGCCAGCAGTGAAAACAGTTCTGGAAACACCATATATTTT	CASSENSSGNTIYF
.	.	TRBV7-2	TRBJ2-7	TGTGCCAGCAGCTTAGAAGTGCGCAGGGGCCTTACCGAGCAGTACTTC	CASSLEVRRGLTEQYF
TRBD2	few	TRBV27	TRBJ2-1	TGTGCCAGCAGTCCTAGCGGGAGGGAGCAGTTCTTC	CASSPSGREQFF
.	.	TRBV5-5	TRBJ1-2	TGTGCCAGCAGCTTGGGGGCATATGGCTACACCTTC	CASSLGAYGYTF
TRBD1	.	TRBV30	TRBJ2-7	TGTGCCTGGAGAAAACAGGGGGCCTACGAGCAGTACTTC	CAWRKQGAYEQYF
TRBD1	.	TRBV7-8	TRBJ2-7	TGTGCCAGCAGCCCGAGCGGAGGACAGGGGGCTGGCGAGCAGTACTTC	CASSPSGGQGAGEQYF
.	.	TRBV7-2	TRBJ2-3	TGTGCCAGCAGCTTGTCAAGAGACACAGATACGCAGTATTTT	CASSLSRDTDTQYF
TRBD1	few	TRBV18	TRBJ1-2	TGTGCCAGCTCACCACTTCCCGGGACAGGGGGAGCTAACTATGGCTACACCTTC	CASSPLPGTGGANYGYTF
.	.	TRBV7-6	TRBJ2-5	TGTGCCAGCAGCCCCCAGTGGGGGGAGGAGACCCAGTACTTC	CASSPQWGEETQYF
.	once	TRBV28	TRBJ1-1	TGTGCCAGCAGTTTCCCCAATTCCCTGAACACTGAAGCTTTCTTT	CASSFPNSLNTEAFF
TRBD2	.	TRBV5-1	TRBJ2-7	TGCGCCAGCACTCTCCTGCTTGGGACTAGCGGTTACGAGCAGTACTTC	CASTLLLGTSGYEQYF
TRBD1	.	TRBV9	TRBJ2-5	TGTGCCAGCAGCGTCTCACTACCGGGACAGGGACAAGAGACCCAGTACTTC	CASSVSLPGQGQETQYF
.	.	TRBV13	TRBJ2-7	TGTGCCAGCAGCTTTGAGGATGGCGAGCAGTACTTC	CASSFEDGEQYF